The clone carrying this T cell receptor beta chain has only a few counts. The antigen is undetermined. This sample stems from a study of cytomegalovirus exposure and HLA in healthy donors. Points from the study as a whole: Analyses of presence/absence relied on an assumption of roughly uniform sequencing depth across donors. Across HLA loci, a later analysis found differing TCR association rates, with DRB1 most and HLA-C fewest. Earlier results showed most TCR beta V segments being productive about 90% or about 30% of the time.

The PCR had 60 Vbeta and 13 Jbeta primers. The table came from immunoSEQ multiplex PCR; TCRdb's copy has only in-frame clones and leaves some out. There are 220,000 or so clones in the sample; roughly 70% occur only once, and 1.8% lies in the top ten. This CDR3 comprises 13 residues. The V gene's germline CDR1 is SEHNR and CDR2 FQNEAQ (reference sequence). Trimming stripped 4 bases from V and 7 bases from J, with 11 bases between. V gene TRBV7-9 combines with J gene TRBJ1-5; maybe TRBD1 (6 bases). The material sequenced was PBMCs. This clonotype was sampled from a woman aged 25 to 39 in good health and CMV-seronegative. CDR3 residues: CASSSTGTQPQHF. The CDR3 DNA follows: TGTGCCAGCAGCTCTACAGGGACCCAGCCCCAGCATTTT.